This T cell receptor (beta chain) was profiled in a study of cytomegalovirus exposure and HLA in healthy donors. The V segment lost 4 bases and the J segment 4 bases; nucleotides outside the gene matches: 9. The germline CDR1 and CDR2 sequences are MGHRA and YSYEKL. This CDR3 region has 15 residues. Use of 60 Vbeta and 13 Jbeta primers characterized the PCR. This table comes from immunoSEQ multiplex PCR, and its TCRdb copy is limited to in-frame clones, with some not included. This table has 90,000 to 120,000 clones, 81% appearing once. The chain employs TRBV4-1 and TRBJ2-7, with 8 bases lining up with TRBD2. The receptor's source is a man aged 25-45 years in good health and CMV-seronegative. Sample: PBMCs. CDR3 sequence: CASSPSPLAAYEQYF. The CDR3 DNA follows: TGCGCCAGCAGCCCAAGCCCACTAGCGGCATACGAGCAGTACTTC.